This TCR beta chain is from a study of T cells in tuberculosis (dated by TCRdb to the late 2010s). About the investigation overall: To characterize T cells specific for the mycobacterial lipid antigen glucose monomycolate (GMM), the study used CD1B tetramers together with high-throughput TCR immunosequencing. In a South African clinical cohort, IGRA-negative adolescents, IGRA-positive adolescents with latent tuberculosis and adults with active tuberculosis were compared, with 10 to 11 people in each group. PBMC from patients with active tuberculosis were archived either before the start of standard anti-tuberculosis treatment or within 7 days of starting that treatment.

V trim: 1 base; J trim: 3 bases; unmatched bases: 2. From the cysteine through the phenylalanine, the CDR3 covers 16 amino acids. Kept here is only the CDR3 DNA, which spans 48 bases and is read in frame from base 1. CDR1 and CDR2, per the germline V gene, are SGHRS and YFSETQ. According to the study, the label for this sample's time point signals: new active TB diagnosis, blood taken before or within 7 days of starting treatment. Active tuberculosis patients were HIV-seronegative South African adults aged 18 years or older with a new diagnosis. Confirmation of active tuberculosis was based on positive sputum smear microscopy and/or a positive M. tuberculosis culture. Immunosequencing of unsorted cryopreserved PBMC covered, on average, about 100,000 T cells per clinical donor. TCR libraries were generated with the immunoSEQ multiplex PCR assay, using TCR-beta and/or TCR-alpha/delta assays for each sample. The amplified TCR libraries were sequenced on the Illumina high-throughput platform. On the study's bioinformatics: Clustering and dimensionality reduction were performed using pairwise TCRdist distances among GMM-specific receptors from ex vivo sorted or in vitro expanded T cells. Each clinical repertoire received a mean NN-distance score, defined as the average TCRdist to the nearest 10% of tetramer-positive reference sequences. To compute GEM TCR motif frequency, the fraction of unique TCRs matching known GEM sequences by V/J usage and CDR3 length was calculated. Active tuberculosis was classified by linear discriminant analysis with leave-one-out cross-validation, implemented in scikit-learn. Drawn from immuneACCESS, this table holds only the in-frame rearrangements with V and J called that TCRdb kept. Clones are partly lost; checked studies trace under half to an unresolved V gene and leave the rest unexplained. V and J calls and clone size are given by that table; D and trimming were obtained from the DNA. In all, the sample holds about 49,000 clones, and nearly 95% of those were seen once. More than 1.2% of the sample goes to the ten largest clones.

Here is what the overall study found, with its caveats: Smaller NN-distances were partly driven by shorter CDR3-alpha lengths in active tuberculosis patients, and statistical significance was not reached for the TCR-beta difference. Active tuberculosis TCR-alpha repertoires showed smaller mean NN-distances to GMM-specific TCRs than IGRA-negative controls, suggesting clonal expansion of these TCRs. Clinical samples were selected based on the availability of cryopreserved specimens, with adults included as active tuberculosis cases and adolescents included as controls. With the diverse GMM-specific repertoire as input, a classifier achieved around 90% accuracy (AUROC 0.7 to 0.95), whereas GEM motif frequencies as input gave around 70% accuracy.

For this clone: The clone's antigen remains unknown. No base quality information exists; no much larger clone differs at one position.

The chain is made from TRBV5-1 and TRBJ2-1, with 12 bases aligning to TRBD2. The sequenced sample was PBMCs, obtained at tuberculosis diagnosis. This receptor was obtained from an adult with tuberculosis. The nucleotide sequence is TGCGCCAGCAGCTTGACGACTAGCGGGAGCTACAATGAGCAGTTCTTC. Its protein reads: CASSLTTSGSYNEQFF.